This is a list of T cell receptor beta chains from one sample in a study of T cells in Graves' hyperthyroidism and ophthalmopathy. From the multiplex PCR reads, TCRdb called clonotypes with MiXCR, one entry per CDR3 protein. The sample yields hundreds of thousands of distinct CDR3 sequences, roughly 15% seen once. Material: blood. The receptor set was obtained from a woman aged 18-35 years with Graves' hyperthyroidism. Each CDR3 is given with its conserved first and last residue. D genes are given only for firm matches. Only some rows state a clone size, as once, few, many or a class for expanded clones.

j_call,d_call,v_call,clone_size,cdr3_nt,cdr3_aa
TRBJ2-1,-,TRBV27,many,TGTGCCAGCAGTTTAGGGCGGGGAACCTACAATGAGCAGTTCTTC,CASSLGRGTYNEQFF
TRBJ2-7,TRBD2,TRBV10-3,-,TGTGCCATCAGTGTCTTACCGGTTGGACTAGCTGGCGAGCAGTACTTC,CAISVLPVGLAGEQYF
TRBJ1-1,-,TRBV20-1,-,TGCAGTGCTAGGTGGGCCGGGGGATCCATGAACACTGAAGCTTTCTTT,CSARWAGGSMNTEAFF
TRBJ2-7,-,TRBV27,many,TGTGCCAGCGCCGGGCTAGCGCGCCCTGGCGAGCAGTACTTC,CASAGLARPGEQYF
TRBJ1-5,-,TRBV10-3,few,TGTGCCATCAGAAATAAAAAGGGGGAGCCCCAGCATTTT,CAIRNKKGEPQHF
TRBJ1-5,TRBD1,TRBV19,once,TGTGCCAGTAGCTATAGACAGGGACAGGGCAATCAGCCCCAGCATTTT,CASSYRQGQGNQPQHF
TRBJ2-2,TRBD1,TRBV20-1,-,TGCAGTGCTAGGGTCGACAGGGCCGGGGAGCTGTTTTTT,CSARVDRAGELFF
TRBJ2-2,-,TRBV7-9,-,TGTGCCAGCAGCTTCCTCACAGGGAACACCGGGGAGCTGTTTTTT,CASSFLTGNTGELFF
TRBJ1-5,-,TRBV4-1,-,TGCGCCAGCAGCCAAGTGGTTAGCAATCAGCCCCAGCATTTT,CASSQVVSNQPQHF
TRBJ2-6,-,TRBV27,few,TGTGCCAGCTCCTGGAGTGTCTCTGGGGCCAACGTCCTGACTTTC,CASSWSVSGANVLTF
TRBJ2-2,TRBD1,TRBV15,once,TGTGCCACCAGCAGAAGACAGGGATCGAACACCGGGGAGCTGTTTTTT,CATSRRQGSNTGELFF
TRBJ1-2,-,TRBV3-1,many,TGTGCCAGCAGCCAAGATCACACATCCTATGGCTACACCTTC,CASSQDHTSYGYTF
TRBJ2-1,-,TRBV28,many,TGTGCCAGCAGTTTAGGGGGGGCCTCTGAGCAGTTCTTC,CASSLGGASEQFF
TRBJ2-5,TRBD2,TRBV5-4,few,TGTGCCAGCAGCTTCCCTGGACTAGCGGGAGGGAAGGAGACCCAGTACTTC,CASSFPGLAGGKETQYF
TRBJ2-3,TRBD2,TRBV20-1,many,TGCAGTGCTAGAGAGGGACTAGTGGCAGATACGCAGTATTTT,CSAREGLVADTQYF
TRBJ1-2,TRBD1,TRBV19,few,TGTGCCAGTAGACGGGACAGCGTGGGCTATGGCTACACCTTC,CASRRDSVGYGYTF
TRBJ1-1,-,TRBV6-2/TRBV6-3,many,TGTGCCAGCAGTTTACCTCAGAGGGTACTCACTGAAGCTTTCTTT,CASSLPQRVLTEAFF
TRBJ2-7,-,TRBV13,few,TGTGCCAGCAGCTTAGGCCTAACCGGGAGATACCACGAGCAGTACTTC,CASSLGLTGRYHEQYF
TRBJ1-1,TRBD1,TRBV29-1,many,TGCAGCGTCGTGGACAGGGTATCTGAAGCTTTCTTT,CSVVDRVSEAFF
TRBJ2-7,-,TRBV5-1,many,TGCGCCAGCAGCTCTCGACAGGACTCCTACGAGCAGTACTTC,CASSSRQDSYEQYF
TRBJ2-7,TRBD1,TRBV7-9,-,TGTGCCAGCAGCTTACCTCTCGGACAGGGGGGTTACGAGCAGTACTTC,CASSLPLGQGGYEQYF